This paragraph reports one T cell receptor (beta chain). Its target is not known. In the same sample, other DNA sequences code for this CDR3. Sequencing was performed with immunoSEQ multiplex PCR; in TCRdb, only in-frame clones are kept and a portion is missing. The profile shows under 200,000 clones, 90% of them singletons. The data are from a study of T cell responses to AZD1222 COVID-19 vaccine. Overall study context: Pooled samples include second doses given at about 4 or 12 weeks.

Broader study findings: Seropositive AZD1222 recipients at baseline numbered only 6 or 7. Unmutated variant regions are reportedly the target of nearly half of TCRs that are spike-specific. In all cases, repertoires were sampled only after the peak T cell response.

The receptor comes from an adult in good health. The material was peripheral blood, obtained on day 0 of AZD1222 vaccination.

The CDR3 loop is CASSLGDSYNEQFF. CDR3 sequence (DNA): TGCGCCAGCAGCTTGGGTGATTCCTACAATGAGCAGTTCTTC. J is TRBJ2-1 and V is TRBV5-1; D gene ambiguous. Germline V gene sequence: CDR1 SGHRS, CDR2 YFSETQ. This CDR3 has 14 residues. V gave up 0 bases and J gave up 1 base, with 5 bases separating them.